One sample yielded the 8 T cell receptor beta chains listed below, sequenced in a study of blood T cell repertoires in COVID-19. Using immunoSEQ multiplex PCR, the repertoire was profiled, and TCRdb retains in-frame clones only, with some absent. Here the sample spans 70,000 or so clones, more than 90% being singletons. Sequences were obtained from peripheral blood. The receptors derive from a middle-aged man with acute or convalescent COVID-19.

This chain connects TRBV4-3 to TRBJ2-3; D unclear. This CDR3 is 16 amino acids long. Germline values: CDR1 LGHNA, CDR2 YSLEER. Trimming removed 2 bases at V and 3 bases at J, with 15 bases between. CDR3 nucleotides: TGCGCCAGCAGCCAAAACCCGAGGATTTTTACAGATACGCAGTATTTT. This sequence encodes CASSQNPRIFTDTQYF.

The DNA for the CDR3 is TGTGCCAGCAGCGCGCCAGGGTTGCGTGAGACCCAGTACTTC. This sequence encodes CASSAPGLRETQYF. The rearrangement uses TRBV9 and TRBJ2-5; D may be TRBD1 (5 bases). CDR1 and CDR2 (germline): SGDLS, YYNGEE. This CDR3 region has 14 residues. Trimming removed 3 bases at V and 5 bases at J, with 14 bases between.

This chain joins TRBV30 and TRBJ2-3; 14 bases fit TRBD2. With V trimmed by 2 bases and J by 4 bases, 2 bases remained unmatched. The CDR3 sequence is 15 residues long. CDR1 and CDR2 (germline): GTSNPN, SVGIG (reference sequence). The CDR3 sequence: CAWSLGLAGADTQYF. The DNA for the CDR3 is TGTGCCTGGAGTCTGGGACTAGCGGGGGCAGATACGCAGTATTTT. The full variable domain, in which reference TRBV30 and TRBJ2-3 provide the parts outside the CDR3, is SQTIHQWPATLVQPVGSPLSLECTVEGTSNPNLYWYRQAAGRGLQLLFYSVGIGQISSEVPQNLSASRPQDRQFILSSKKLLLSDSGFYLCAWSLGLAGADTQYFGPGTRLTVL.

The chain uses TRBV5-4 and TRBJ1-1; 11 nucleotides agree with TRBD1. This CDR3 comprises 15 residues. In germline, CDR1 is SGHNT, CDR2 YYREEE (reference sequence). With 4 bases clipped from V and 5 bases from J, the junction kept 7 bases outside the gene matches. As DNA, the CDR3 is TGTGCCAGCAGCGCGGACAGGGGGCGCTTGACTGAAGCTTTCTTT. Translating it yields CASSADRGRLTEAFF.

The chain is built from TRBV27 and TRBJ2-2, with TRBD1 matching over 10 bases. The CDR3 runs 19 residues. Germline V gene sequence: CDR1 MNHEY, CDR2 SMNVEV (reference sequence). The trim removed 6 bases at V and 1 base at J, leaving 14 bases unmatched. CDR3 in amino acids: CASRQRGTGVALNTGELFF. For the CDR3, the DNA is TGTGCCAGCAGGCAACGGGGGACAGGGGTCGCCCTGAACACCGGGGAGCTGTTTTTT.

V gene TRBV6-2 or TRBV6-3 combines with J gene TRBJ2-3; 8 nucleotides line up with TRBD2. Germline trimming cut 2 bases from V and 4 bases from J; bases unmatched to any gene: 2. The CDR3 has 14 amino acids. The germline CDR1 and CDR2 sequences are MNHEY and SVGEGT. The CDR3 here is CASSYGLAPDTQYF. The CDR3 DNA reads as TGTGCCAGCAGTTACGGACTAGCACCAGATACGCAGTATTTT.

The chain is built from TRBV11-2 and TRBJ2-3; D is possibly TRBD1 (6 bases). Germline CDR1 is SGHAT and CDR2 is FQNNGV. The CDR3 has 16 amino acids. Trimming took 6 bases from V and 3 from J, leaving 19 bases between them. Written as DNA, the CDR3 is TGTGCCAGCAGGATGCCATGGGGGCCTTTAACAGATACGCAGTATTTT. Its translation is CASRMPWGPLTDTQYF.

The chain is built from TRBV2 and TRBJ2-2; 10 bases are a match to TRBD2. V was pared by 10 bases and J by 1 base, with 3 bases of the junction left unmatched. CDR3 size: 14 residues. Germline V gene data show CDR1 as SNHLY and CDR2 as FYNNEI. CDR3 residues: CAIQRGGNTGELFF. The CDR3 nucleotides are TGTGCCATCCAGCGGGGGGGGAACACCGGGGAGCTGTTTTTT.